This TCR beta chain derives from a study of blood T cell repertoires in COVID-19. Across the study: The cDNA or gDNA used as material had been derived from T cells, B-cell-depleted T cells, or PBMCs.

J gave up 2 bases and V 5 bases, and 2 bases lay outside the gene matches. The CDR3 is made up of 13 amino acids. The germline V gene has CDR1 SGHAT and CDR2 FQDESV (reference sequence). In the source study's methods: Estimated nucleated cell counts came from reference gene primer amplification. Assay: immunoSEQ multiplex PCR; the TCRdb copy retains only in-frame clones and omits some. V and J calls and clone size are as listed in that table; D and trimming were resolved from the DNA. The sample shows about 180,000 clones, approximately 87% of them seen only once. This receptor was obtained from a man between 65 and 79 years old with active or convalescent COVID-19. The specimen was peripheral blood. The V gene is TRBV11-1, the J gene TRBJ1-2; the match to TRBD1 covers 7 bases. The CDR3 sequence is CASSPGGNYGYTF. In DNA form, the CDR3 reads TGTGCCAGCAGCCCAGGGGGGAACTATGGCTACACCTTC.